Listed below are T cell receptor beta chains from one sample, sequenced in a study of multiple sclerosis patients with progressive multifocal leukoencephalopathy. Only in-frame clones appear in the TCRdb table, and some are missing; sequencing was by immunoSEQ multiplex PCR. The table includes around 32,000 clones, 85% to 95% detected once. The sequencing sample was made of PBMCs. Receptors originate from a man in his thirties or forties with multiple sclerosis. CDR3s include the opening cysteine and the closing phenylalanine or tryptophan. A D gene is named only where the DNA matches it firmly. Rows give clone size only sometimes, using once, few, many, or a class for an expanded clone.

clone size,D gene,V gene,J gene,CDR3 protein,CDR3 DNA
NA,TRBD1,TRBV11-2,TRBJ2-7,CASSLTSGTGVEQYF,TGTGCCAGCAGCTTAACGTCTGGGACAGGGGTCGAGCAGTACTTC
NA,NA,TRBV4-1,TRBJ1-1,CASSQRQLRDTEAFF,TGCGCCAGCAGCCAAAGACAGCTCCGGGACACTGAAGCTTTCTTT
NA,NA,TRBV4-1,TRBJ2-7,CASSQGGNLGGEQYF,TGCGCCAGCAGCCAAGGCGGGAACCTCGGGGGCGAGCAGTACTTC
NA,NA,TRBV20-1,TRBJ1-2,CSSGYGYTF,TGCAGTTCCGGGTACGGCTACACCTTC
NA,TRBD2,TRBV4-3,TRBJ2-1,CASSRSGTSGAYGEQFF,TGCGCCAGCAGCCGATCCGGGACTAGCGGGGCCTACGGTGAGCAGTTCTTC
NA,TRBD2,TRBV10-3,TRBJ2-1,CAISGLAGGRDEQFF,TGTGCCATCAGTGGGCTAGCGGGAGGACGGGATGAGCAGTTCTTC
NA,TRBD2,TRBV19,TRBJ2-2,CASKAGTSGRAGELFF,TGTGCCAGCAAGGCCGGGACTAGCGGGAGAGCCGGGGAGCTGTTTTTT
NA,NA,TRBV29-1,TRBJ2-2,CSVARQSAGELFF,TGCAGCGTCGCTAGACAGTCGGCCGGGGAGCTGTTTTTT
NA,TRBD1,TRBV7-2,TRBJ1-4,CASSPRQGPNEKLFF,TGTGCCAGCAGCCCCCGACAGGGCCCTAATGAAAAACTGTTTTTT
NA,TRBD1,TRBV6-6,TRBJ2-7,CASSYGTGFLHEQYF,TGTGCCAGCAGTTACGGGACAGGGTTCTTACACGAGCAGTACTTC
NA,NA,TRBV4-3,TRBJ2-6,CASSPQSGSGANVLTF,TGCGCCAGCAGCCCCCAATCGGGCTCTGGGGCCAACGTCCTGACTTTC
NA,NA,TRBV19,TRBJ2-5,CASATRGETQYF,TGTGCCAGTGCGACTAGGGGGGAGACCCAGTACTTC
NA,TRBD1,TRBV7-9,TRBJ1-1,CASSLAGTELAGTEAFF,TGTGCCAGCAGCTTGGCGGGGACAGAGCTAGCGGGCACTGAAGCTTTCTTT
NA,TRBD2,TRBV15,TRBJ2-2,CATSRTVAGGTGELFF,TGTGCCACCAGCAGAACTGTAGCGGGAGGCACCGGGGAGCTGTTTTTT
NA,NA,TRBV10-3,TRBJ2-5,CAISDRGPETQYF,TGTGCCATCAGTGATAGGGGACCAGAGACCCAGTACTTC
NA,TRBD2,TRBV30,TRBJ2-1,CAWSVRREDEQFF,TGTGCCTGGAGTGTACGTCGGGAGGATGAGCAGTTCTTC
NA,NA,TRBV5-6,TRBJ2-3,CASSDGITDTQYF,TGTGCCAGCAGCGACGGAATTACAGATACGCAGTATTTT
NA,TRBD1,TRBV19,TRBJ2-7,CASSRQGAYEQYF,TGTGCCAGTAGTAGACAGGGTGCCTACGAGCAGTACTTC
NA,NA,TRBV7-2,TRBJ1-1,CASSLVRAMNTEAFF,TGTGCCAGCAGCTTAGTCCGCGCCATGAACACTGAAGCTTTCTTT
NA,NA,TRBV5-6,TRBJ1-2,CASSPWTADYGYTF,TGTGCCAGCAGCCCGTGGACGGCCGACTATGGCTACACCTTC
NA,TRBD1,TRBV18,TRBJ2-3,CASSLVGTGGTDTQYF,TGTGCCAGCTCACTAGTTGGGACAGGGGGCACAGATACGCAGTATTTT
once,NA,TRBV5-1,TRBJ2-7,CASSFPQGQGIAEQYF,TGCGCCAGCAGCTTCCCGCAGGGGCAGGGAATAGCCGAGCAGTACTTC
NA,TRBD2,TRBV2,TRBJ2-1,CASTFGRSVEQFF,TGTGCCAGCACCTTCGGGAGGTCCGTTGAGCAGTTCTTC
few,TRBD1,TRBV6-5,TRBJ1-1,CASSYSTGLRAEAFF,TGTGCCAGCAGTTACTCGACAGGGTTGAGGGCTGAAGCTTTCTTT
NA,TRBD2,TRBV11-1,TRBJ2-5,CASSLGRLAEGQETQYF,TGTGCCAGCAGCTTAGGGAGACTAGCGGAGGGCCAAGAGACCCAGTACTTC
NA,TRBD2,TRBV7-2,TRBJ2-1,CASSWTSGYNEQFF,TGTGCCAGCTCTTGGACTAGCGGCTACAATGAGCAGTTCTTC
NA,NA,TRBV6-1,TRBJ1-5,CATRGEGDQPQHF,TGTGCCACTAGGGGGGAAGGGGACCAGCCCCAGCATTTT
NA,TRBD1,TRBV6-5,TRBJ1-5,CASRTGVSNQPQHF,TGTGCCAGCAGGACAGGGGTGAGCAATCAGCCCCAGCATTTT
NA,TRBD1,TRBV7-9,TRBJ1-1,CASSSGQGRNTEAFF,TGTGCCAGCAGCTCGGGACAGGGTAGGAACACTGAAGCTTTCTTT
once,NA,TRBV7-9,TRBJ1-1,CASSLVSVGRTEAFF,TGTGCCAGCAGCTTAGTCAGTGTGGGACGGACTGAAGCTTTCTTT
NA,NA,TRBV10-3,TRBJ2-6,CAIRGANVLTF,TGTGCCATCAGGGGGGCCAACGTCCTGACTTTC
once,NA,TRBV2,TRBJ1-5,CASSGGVYQPQHF,TGTGCCAGCAGTGGAGGGGTATACCAGCCCCAGCATTTT
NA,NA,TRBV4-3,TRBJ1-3,CASSLGAFSGNTIYF,TGCGCCAGCAGCCTAGGGGCCTTCTCTGGAAACACCATATATTTT
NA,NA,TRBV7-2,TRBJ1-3,CASSAHRGLGNTIYF,TGTGCCAGCAGCGCCCATCGCGGGCTTGGAAACACCATATATTTT
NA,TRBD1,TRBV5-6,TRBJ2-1,CASSLVGQGGQFF,TGTGCCAGCAGCTTGGTGGGACAGGGGGGGCAGTTCTTC
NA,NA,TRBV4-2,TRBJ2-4,CASSLSKNIQYF,TGTGCCAGCAGTCTTTCCAAAAACATTCAGTACTTC
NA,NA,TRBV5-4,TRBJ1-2,CASSFTGSNYGYTF,TGTGCCAGCAGCTTTACAGGGTCTAACTATGGCTACACCTTC
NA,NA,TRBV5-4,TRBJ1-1,CASSPEGGARLIEAFF,TGTGCCAGCAGCCCAGAAGGAGGGGCGCGTTTGATTGAAGCTTTCTTT
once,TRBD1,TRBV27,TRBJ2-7,CASSPADRETDDEQYF,TGTGCCAGCAGTCCGGCCGACAGGGAAACGGATGACGAGCAGTACTTC
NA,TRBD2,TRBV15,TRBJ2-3,CATSRGASGTDTQYF,TGTGCCACCAGCCGGGGAGCTAGCGGAACAGATACGCAGTATTTT
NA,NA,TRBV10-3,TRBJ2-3,CAISDGGSTDTQYF,TGTGCCATCAGTGATGGAGGTAGCACAGATACGCAGTATTTT
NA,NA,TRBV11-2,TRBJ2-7,CASRLGSYEQYF,TGTGCCAGCAGGTTGGGCTCCTACGAGCAGTACTTC
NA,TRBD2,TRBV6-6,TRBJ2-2,CASSQRLAGGTGELFF,TGTGCCAGCAGTCAACGACTAGCGGGAGGGACCGGGGAGCTGTTTTTT
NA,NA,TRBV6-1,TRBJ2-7,CASIDLRPPYEQYF,TGTGCCAGCATCGATCTAAGGCCTCCCTACGAGCAGTACTTC
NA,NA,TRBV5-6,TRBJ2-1,CASSIQRQDYNEQFF,TGTGCCAGCAGCATACAGCGGCAGGATTACAATGAGCAGTTCTTC
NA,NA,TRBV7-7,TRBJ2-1,CASSLGGSYNEQFF,TGTGCTAGCAGCCTCGGGGGCTCCTACAATGAGCAGTTCTTC
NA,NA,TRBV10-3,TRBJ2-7,CAISDGTSNSYEQYF,TGTGCCATCAGTGATGGCACAAGCAACTCCTACGAGCAGTACTTC